A selection of T cell receptor beta chains follows, all from one sample in a study of blood T cells in healthy people across ages. TCRdb reprocessed the 5' RACE reads with MiXCR, giving one entry per CDR3 protein. The table lists 800,000 to 950,000 distinct CDR3 sequences, around 49% of them singletons. Sequenced material: blood. The receptor source for this set is a man aged 25 to 40 in good health. The CDR3 runs from the conserved cysteine through the conserved F or W. Rows give clone size only sometimes, using once, few, many, or a class for an expanded clone.

V gene	J gene	clone size	CDR3 protein
TRBV13	TRBJ2-1	-	CASSWGTGGSEQFF
TRBV7-8	TRBJ2-1	-	CASTLGGGQIRNNEQFF
TRBV27	TRBJ2-2	-	CASSLTAGRGTGELFF
TRBV4-1	TRBJ2-4	-	CASSQESPGGKGRVSAKNIQYF
TRBV27	TRBJ2-1	-	CASSFGGTSDEQFF
TRBV20-1	TRBJ1-4	-	CSAREAGIGEKLFF
TRBV7-9	TRBJ1-1	-	CASSLALLNTEAFF
TRBV7-2	TRBJ2-1	-	CASNFRGQGHYEQFF
TRBV24-1	TRBJ2-1	-	CATSDLSPGQGLYNEQFF
TRBV10-3	TRBJ2-2	-	CAIRTYTGELFF
TRBV3-1	TRBJ1-1	-	CASTTQTGGSNTEAFF
TRBV27	-	few	CASRQQGIGEQYF
TRBV6-2/TRBV6-3	-	few	CASSYPHDEQYF
TRBV7-8	TRBJ1-2	-	CASSLARGRGEYGYTF
TRBV11-2	TRBJ2-1	-	CASSLDPRDNEQFF
TRBV7-2	-	-	CASSLSRTWGEQYF
TRBV7-9	TRBJ2-3	-	CAGSPARTSTDTQYF
TRBV3-1	TRBJ1-2	few	CASSQVGAGRSFNYGYTF
TRBV28	TRBJ2-7	-	CASEGEGTPHEQYF
TRBV5-1	TRBJ2-1	many	CASSSGGDNEQFF
TRBV7-9	TRBJ2-3	-	CASSAHVQTDTQYF
TRBV7-2	TRBJ2-3	-	CASSLGLEDTQYF
TRBV7-9	TRBJ1-1	-	CASSLGQGGSEAFF
TRBV24-1	TRBJ2-7	-	CATSGGQGSSYEQYF
TRBV5-1	TRBJ2-6	-	CASRFVGAGANVLTF
TRBV5-8	TRBJ2-5	-	CASSAGVAGSQETQYF
TRBV3-1	TRBJ1-5	-	CVSSQASGANQPQHF
TRBV9	TRBJ2-3	-	CASGRGGLYTQYF
TRBV6-5	TRBJ2-5	few	CASSYLAYDSGQTRETQYF
TRBV7-2	TRBJ2-5	-	CASSRERTNEQYF
TRBV7-3	-	-	CASSFRRVRGIYEQYF
TRBV6-4	TRBJ2-5	-	CASSEPPLAQYF
TRBV29-1	TRBJ2-1	-	CSVESGNRGSYNEQFF
TRBV4-2	TRBJ2-3	-	CASSPTPFTSGGSTDTQYF
TRBV29-1	TRBJ2-1	few	CSVEGGGPYNEQFF